This T cell receptor (beta chain) emerged from a study of blood T cell repertoires in COVID-19. Background on the study: Samples representing acute and convalescent COVID-19 were sourced from the United States, Italy and Spain.

V was cut by 4 bases and J by 7 bases, with 16 bases left in between. This CDR3 comprises 15 residues. Per germline, CDR1 SGHVS and CDR2 FQNEAQ. In the original processing: Reference gene primer amplification gave estimated nucleated cell counts. The repertoire was sequenced with immunoSEQ multiplex PCR; TCRdb's copy has only in-frame clones and lacks some. V and J calls and clone size are as listed in that table; D and trimming were resolved from the DNA. Of 150,000 to 200,000 clones listed, about 85% are singletons. The sample was peripheral blood. The chain combines TRBV7-8 with TRBJ1-4; D ambiguous. The receptor was isolated from a woman under 40 with active or convalescent COVID-19. CDR3 DNA sequence: TGTGCCAGCAGCTCCACAAGGACGGCGGGTGAAAAACTGTTTTTT. Protein: CASSSTRTAGEKLFF.